The rows below give T cell receptor beta chains drawn from one sample of a study of cytomegalovirus exposure and HLA in healthy donors. Libraries were prepared by immunoSEQ multiplex PCR; TCRdb keeps only in-frame clonotypes and omits some of them. The table has around 130,000 clones, more than 75% seen once. The sequenced sample consisted of PBMCs. These receptors all stem from a woman in her 30s in good health and CMV-seronegative. CDR3s include the opening cysteine and the closing phenylalanine or tryptophan. D genes are given only for firm matches. Some rows have no size entry. The others give once, few or many, or a class for an expanded clone.

>16|.|.|TRBJ2-1|TRBV11-2
CASSPRGTHPYNEQFF
TGTGCCAGCAGCCCCCGGGGTACTCATCCCTACAATGAGCAGTTCTTC
>12|.|few|TRBJ1-1|TRBV7-9
CASRPGRTEAFF
TGTGCCAGCCGTCCGGGGAGAACTGAAGCTTTCTTT
>12|.|once|TRBJ2-5|TRBV10-3
CAIMGAAETQYF
TGTGCCATCATGGGGGCCGCAGAGACCCAGTACTTC
>15|TRBD2|.|TRBJ2-4|TRBV7-2
CASSSLTSGGNIQYF
TGTGCCAGCAGCTCATTAACTAGCGGGGGAAACATTCAGTACTTC
>14|TRBD2|.|TRBJ2-3|TRBV14
CASSLAGGTDTQYF
TGTGCCAGCAGCCTTGCGGGGGGGACAGATACGCAGTATTTT
>15|.|few|TRBJ1-5|TRBV7-8
CASSLEAGAGQPQHF
TGTGCCAGCAGCTTAGAAGCAGGTGCAGGGCAGCCCCAGCATTTT
>16|.|.|TRBJ2-7|TRBV21-1
CASTTAEGWGLYEQYF
TGTGCCAGCACCACGGCCGAGGGCTGGGGACTTTACGAGCAGTACTTC
>17|TRBD1|.|TRBJ2-3|TRBV5-4
CASLDIKKIGQGDTQYF
TGTGCCAGCTTGGATATTAAGAAGATCGGACAGGGAGATACGCAGTATTTT
>15|.|.|TRBJ2-3|TRBV5-1
CASSLRGVSTDTQYF
TGCGCCAGCAGCTTGCGCGGGGTCAGCACAGATACGCAGTATTTT
>15|TRBD1|once|TRBJ2-2|TRBV6-1
CASRPDRVNTGELFF
TGTGCCAGCAGGCCGGACAGGGTGAACACCGGGGAGCTGTTTTTT
>14|TRBD1|.|TRBJ2-7|TRBV27
CASSLVQGASEQYF
TGTGCCAGCAGTTTGGTACAGGGGGCTAGTGAGCAGTACTTC
>15|.|.|TRBJ1-5|TRBV7-8
CASSLNRASNQPQHF
TGTGCCAGCAGCCTAAACAGGGCAAGCAATCAGCCCCAGCATTTT
>16|TRBD1|.|TRBJ2-2|TRBV6-1
CASSATGGGIAGELFF
TGTGCCAGCAGTGCGACAGGGGGCGGTATAGCCGGGGAGCTGTTTTTT
>14|TRBD2|.|TRBJ2-3|TRBV7-6
CASSSRGGGVTQYF
TGTGCCAGCAGCTCGCGGGGCGGGGGGGTTACGCAGTATTTT
>17|TRBD1|.|TRBJ2-1|TRBV9
CASSTSGGGTGANEQFF
TGTGCCAGCAGCACCTCCGGAGGGGGGACAGGGGCTAATGAGCAGTTCTTC
>15|.|.|TRBJ2-7|TRBV11-2
CASSTATGGYYEQYF
TGTGCCAGCAGCACGGCGACAGGAGGATACTACGAGCAGTACTTC
>15|TRBD2|.|TRBJ2-7|TRBV9
CASSELAGGSYEQYF
TGTGCCAGCAGCGAACTAGCGGGGGGGTCCTACGAGCAGTACTTC
>15|TRBD1|.|TRBJ1-2|TRBV11-2
CASSPTRRQGSGYTF
TGTGCCAGCAGCCCGACAAGGCGACAGGGTTCTGGCTACACCTTC
>15|TRBD1|.|TRBJ2-5|TRBV5-8
CASSPFLGQKETQYF
TGTGCCAGCAGCCCCTTCTTGGGACAGAAAGAGACCCAGTACTTC
>13|.|.|TRBJ1-2|TRBV27
CASSKTGLYGYTF
TGTGCCAGCAGCAAGACAGGTCTCTATGGCTACACCTTC
>12|.|.|TRBJ2-7|TRBV5-6
CASSLQGGEQYF
TGTGCCAGCAGCCTACAGGGCGGCGAGCAGTACTTC
>13|.|.|TRBJ1-1|TRBV6-1
CASSGAFDTEAFF
TGTGCCAGCAGTGGGGCGTTCGACACTGAAGCTTTCTTT
>13|TRBD1|.|TRBJ1-1|TRBV5-4
CASSSNRGSKAFF
TGTGCCAGCAGCTCTAACAGGGGGTCCAAAGCTTTCTTT
>14|.|.|TRBJ1-4|TRBV6-4
CASPAALHGEKLFF
TGTGCCAGCCCCGCCGCCCTCCACGGGGAAAAACTGTTTTTT
>13|TRBD1|.|TRBJ2-7|TRBV5-1
CASSPDRDDEQYF
TGCGCCAGCAGCCCGGACAGGGACGACGAGCAGTACTTC
>12|TRBD1|many|TRBJ1-1|TRBV19
CASRGTVAEAFF
TGTGCCAGTAGGGGGACAGTTGCTGAAGCTTTCTTT
>16|TRBD2|.|TRBJ2-1|TRBV14
CASSPQSGLARNEQFF
TGTGCCAGCAGCCCTCAATCGGGACTAGCGCGGAATGAGCAGTTCTTC
>13|.|.|TRBJ1-1|TRBV7-3
CASSPTGPSEAFF
TGTGCCAGCAGCCCTACAGGGCCGAGTGAAGCTTTCTTT
>15|TRBD2|.|TRBJ2-2|TRBV6-6
CASSAGGLNTGELFF
TGTGCCAGCAGCGCGGGGGGGCTTAACACCGGGGAGCTGTTTTTT
>14|.|.|TRBJ1-2|TRBV5-5
CASTMGAYRAGYTF
TGTGCCAGCACCATGGGGGCCTACAGGGCTGGCTACACCTTC
>14|TRBD1|.|TRBJ2-7|TRBV6-6
CASSYSTGTYEQYF
TGTGCCAGCAGTTACTCGACAGGGACCTACGAGCAGTACTTC
>16|.|.|TRBJ1-6|TRBV25-1
CASTPRGSAVSSPLHF
TGTGCCAGCACCCCCCGGGGGAGTGCCGTGAGTTCACCCCTCCACTTT
>17|.|.|TRBJ2-5|TRBV6-4
CASSVGIGRGNQETQYF
TGTGCCAGCAGTGTCGGAATAGGCAGGGGCAACCAAGAGACCCAGTACTTC
>13|.|once|TRBJ1-2|TRBV2
CASRTDTNYGYTF
TGTGCCAGTCGGACAGATACTAACTATGGCTACACCTTC
>13|.|.|TRBJ2-7|TRBV5-1
CASSLEGNYEQYF
TGCGCCAGCAGCTTAGAGGGTAACTACGAGCAGTACTTC
>13|.|.|TRBJ1-1|TRBV6-5
CASSRGGDTEAFF
TGTGCCAGCAGTCGAGGGGGGGACACTGAAGCTTTCTTT
>16|.|.|TRBJ2-3|TRBV19
CASSIDLTTTTDTQYF
TGTGCCAGTAGTATAGATCTTACGACAACCACAGATACGCAGTATTTT
>15|.|few|TRBJ2-5|TRBV2
CASSAGGGVQETQYF
TGTGCCAGCAGTGCTGGCGGGGGCGTTCAAGAGACCCAGTACTTC
>15|TRBD1|many|TRBJ1-4|TRBV9
CASSVGTGRDEKLFF
TGTGCCAGCAGCGTAGGGACAGGGAGGGATGAAAAACTGTTTTTT
>12|.|.|TRBJ2-5|TRBV6-6
CASSSPGETQYF
TGTGCCAGCAGTTCCCCCGGGGAGACCCAGTACTTC